A selection of T cell receptor beta chains follows, all from one sample in a study of early T cells in non-severe SARS-CoV-2 infection. In TCRdb, the 5' RACE reads were re-called with MiXCR into one record per CDR3 protein. Seen here are some 35,000 distinct CDR3 sequences, roughly 3.9% observed once, and the top ten hold 8% to 10%. Sequencing was carried out using whole blood. The origin of the receptors is an adult who was a healthcare worker with PCR-confirmed SARS-CoV-2 infection or an uninfected control (not recorded which). Each CDR3 is given with its conserved first and last residue. The order of the fields is clone size, V gene, J gene, D gene, CDR3 DNA, CDR3 protein. D genes are given only for firm matches. Some rows mark clone size as missing; the rest say once, few, many or name a class of expanded clone.

>many|TRBV4-2|TRBJ1-4|.
TGTGCCAGCAGCCAAGATTCGGGGTCGAGGAATGAAAAACTGTTTTTT
CASSQDSGSRNEKLFF
>many|TRBV6-2/TRBV6-3|TRBJ2-1|.
TGTGCCAGCAGTTTGAGCGGGGAGCAGTTCTTC
CASSLSGEQFF
>many|TRBV4-3|TRBJ2-4|.
TGCGCCAGCAGCCAAGATCTATCAGCAGGGCTAAGGGGGTTTCAGTACTTC
CASSQDLSAGLRGFQYF
>many|TRBV27|TRBJ2-6|TRBD1
TGTGCCAGCAGTTTCCAGGGGGCTGGGGCCAACGTCCTGACTTTC
CASSFQGAGANVLTF
>.|TRBV7-9|TRBJ2-1|TRBD2
TGTGCCAGCAGCTTAAGGGGACTAGCGGGAGGGAGGTCCTACAATGAGCAGTTCTTC
CASSLRGLAGGRSYNEQFF
>many|TRBV7-9|TRBJ2-1|.
TGTGCCAGCAGACCGACAGGGAGGGATGAGCAGTTCTTC
CASRPTGRDEQFF
>many|TRBV10-3|TRBJ1-1|.
TGTGCCATCAGGGCCCCGAACTCGAACACTGAAGCTTTCTTT
CAIRAPNSNTEAFF
>few|TRBV7-8|TRBJ1-1|.
TGTGCCAGCAGCTTAGCGCTAATGCAGGGAAGTTTTAGGAACACTGAAGCTTTCTTT
CASSLALMQGSFRNTEAFF
>many|TRBV5-4|TRBJ2-3|.
TGTGCCAGCAGCTTGTCGGGAGAGATCACAGATACGCAGTATTTT
CASSLSGEITDTQYF
>few|TRBV20-1|TRBJ2-1|.
TGCAGTGCTAGAGATGAATATGAGCAGTTCTTC
CSARDEYEQFF
>many|TRBV9|TRBJ2-1|.
TGTGCCAGCAGCGCCGCAATAGAGCAGTTCTTC
CASSAAIEQFF
>many|TRBV18|TRBJ1-1|.
TGTGCCAGCTCACCACAAAGGCGGGGGTTAAGTATGAACACTGAAGCTTTCTTT
CASSPQRRGLSMNTEAFF
>few|TRBV7-9|TRBJ2-5|.
TGTGCCAGCAGCCCTCCGTTGGGGCGCCAGGAGACCCAGTACTTC
CASSPPLGRQETQYF
>many|TRBV6-5|TRBJ1-1|TRBD1
TGTGCCAGCAGTCCAAGATTTACGACAGGGGCCAACACTGAAGCTTTCTTT
CASSPRFTTGANTEAFF
>few|TRBV24-1|TRBJ1-1|.
TGTGCCACCAGTGATTCCGGGAGGCCTGAAGCTTTCTTT
CATSDSGRPEAFF
>many|TRBV5-5|TRBJ1-4|.
TGTGCCAGCAGCTTGGGGGACACCACAAATGAAAAACTGTTCTTT
CASSLGDTTNEKLFF
>many|TRBV27|TRBJ2-1|.
TGTGCCAGCAGTTTAACGGGATCATATGGACGGCACAATGAGCAGTTCTTC
CASSLTGSYGRHNEQFF
>many|TRBV19|TRBJ1-5|.
TGTGCCAGTAACCCAGGACGATATAGCAATCAGCCCCAGCATTTT
CASNPGRYSNQPQHF
>.|TRBV5-1|TRBJ2-2|.
TGCGCCAGCAGCTTGTCGTCTAGCCGACAGAACACCGGGGAGCTGTTTTTT
CASSLSSSRQNTGELFF
>many|TRBV29-1|TRBJ2-5|.
TGCAGCGTTGTAGAGCCTGCCCCCGGCCCCTTATACTTC
CSVVEPAPGPLYF
>many|TRBV11-2|TRBJ1-6|.
TGTGCCAGCAGCCTGAATGAGGGGCTCTCACCCCTCCACTTT
CASSLNEGLSPLHF
>many|TRBV6-2/TRBV6-3|TRBJ2-3|.
TGTGCCAGCAGCCGTTCGGGAGCGAGAAGTGGAGATACGCAGTATTTT
CASSRSGARSGDTQYF
>many|TRBV9|TRBJ2-3|.
TGTGCCAGCAGCGGGGGAGCAGATACGCAGTATTTT
CASSGGADTQYF
>many|TRBV12-3/TRBV12-4|TRBJ2-1|TRBD2
TGTGCCAGCAGTTTAAAGGGGAGCGGGAGGGTAGGAAATGAGCAGTTCTTC
CASSLKGSGRVGNEQFF
>many|TRBV7-9|TRBJ2-1|.
TGTGCCAGCAGCCTTAGCGGACCATACAATGAGCAGTTCTTC
CASSLSGPYNEQFF
>many|TRBV28|TRBJ2-7|.
TGTGCCAGCAGTTCCCCCCGGACAGCGAGATACGAGCAGTACTTC
CASSSPRTARYEQYF
>medium-sized|TRBV6-4|TRBJ2-2|.
TGTGCCAGCAGTAGCGGGAACACCGGGGAGCTGTTTTTT
CASSSGNTGELFF
>many|TRBV28|TRBJ2-5|.
TGTGCCAGCAGTTTAACCAGGCAAGAGACCCAGTACTTC
CASSLTRQETQYF
>many|TRBV29-1|TRBJ1-5|TRBD1
TGCAGCGTCCAACAGGGGGTCAATCAGCCCCAGCATTTT
CSVQQGVNQPQHF
>many|TRBV12-3/TRBV12-4|TRBJ1-5|.
TGTGCCAGCAGTTTAGGCTCGCAGCATCAGCCCCAGCATTTT
CASSLGSQHQPQHF
>many|TRBV7-9|TRBJ1-4|TRBD1
TGTGCCAGCAGCCGGACAGGGAAGGATGAAAAACTGTTTTTT
CASSRTGKDEKLFF
>few|TRBV7-2|TRBJ2-3|.
TGTGCCAGCAGCTTTGCTACAGATACGCAGTATTTT
CASSFATDTQYF
>many|TRBV6-6|TRBJ2-5|.
TGTGCCAGCAGCATACAGCGGAACCAAGAGACCCAGTACTTC
CASSIQRNQETQYF
>.|TRBV5-1|TRBJ2-1|.
TGCGCCAGCAGCCCCGACAGGAGCCTAATCAATGAGCAGTTCTTC
CASSPDRSLINEQFF
>.|TRBV5-1|TRBJ1-1|TRBD1
TGCGCCAGCAGCCAGGGACAGCTGAACACTGAAGCTTTCTTT
CASSQGQLNTEAFF
>many|TRBV29-1|TRBJ2-3|.
TGCAGCGTCGAAAAACGGGGGATAACAGGGGTAAGGGTCACAGATACGCAGTATTTT
CSVEKRGITGVRVTDTQYF
>many|TRBV20-1|TRBJ2-7|TRBD2
TGCAGTGCCGGTCTTGGACTAGCGGGAGCAAGGGAGCAGTACTTC
CSAGLGLAGAREQYF
>many|TRBV27|TRBJ1-1|.
TGTGCCAGCAGTTCGCGTGGCACTGAAGCTTTCTTT
CASSSRGTEAFF